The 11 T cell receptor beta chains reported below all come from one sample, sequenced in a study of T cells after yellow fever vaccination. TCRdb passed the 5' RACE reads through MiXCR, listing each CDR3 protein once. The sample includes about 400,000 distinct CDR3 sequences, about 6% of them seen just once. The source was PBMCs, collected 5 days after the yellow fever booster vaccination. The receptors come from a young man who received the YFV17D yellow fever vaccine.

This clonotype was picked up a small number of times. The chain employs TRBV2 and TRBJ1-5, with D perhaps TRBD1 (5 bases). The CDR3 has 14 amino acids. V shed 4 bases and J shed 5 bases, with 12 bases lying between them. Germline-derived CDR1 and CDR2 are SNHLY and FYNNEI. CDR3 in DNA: TGTGCCAGCAGTGGCGGGGCTTATCATCAGCCCCAGCATTTT. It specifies CASSGGAYHQPQHF.

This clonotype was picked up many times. CDR3 nucleotides: TGTGCCAGCAGCGAGGGGGAGACCCAGTACTTC. This sequence encodes CASSEGETQYF. The chain joins TRBV7-3 to TRBJ2-5; D possibly uses TRBD1 or TRBD2 (5 bases each). Germline values: CDR1 SGHTA, CDR2 FQGTGA. The CDR3 loop spans 11 amino acids. The V and J ends lost 5 bases and 5 bases respectively, with 6 bases between them.

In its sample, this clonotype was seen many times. DNA of the CDR3: TGTGCCAGCAGGCCTGGGGGCGGGAGTTACAACGAGCAGTACTTC. Amino acids: CASRPGGGSYNEQYF. The chain links TRBV27 to TRBJ2-7; D might be TRBD2 (7 bases). The ends were cut back, 6 bases at V and 5 bases at J, with 20 bases in the middle. This CDR3 region has 15 residues. From germline, CDR1 is MNHEY and CDR2 SMNVEV (reference sequence).

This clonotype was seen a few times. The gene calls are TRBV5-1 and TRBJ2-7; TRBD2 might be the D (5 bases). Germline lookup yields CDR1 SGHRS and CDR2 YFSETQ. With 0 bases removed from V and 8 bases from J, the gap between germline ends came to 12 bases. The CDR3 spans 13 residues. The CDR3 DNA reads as TGCGCCAGCAGCTTGGCCGAGCGGTCCAAGCAGTACTTC. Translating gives CASSLAERSKQYF.

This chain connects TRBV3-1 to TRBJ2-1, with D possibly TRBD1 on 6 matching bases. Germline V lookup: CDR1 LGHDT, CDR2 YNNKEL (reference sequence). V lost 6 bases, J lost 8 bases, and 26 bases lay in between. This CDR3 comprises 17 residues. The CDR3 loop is CASRQGHPHAPRDEQFF. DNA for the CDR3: TGTGCCAGCAGGCAGGGACACCCGCACGCTCCTAGGGATGAGCAGTTCTTC.

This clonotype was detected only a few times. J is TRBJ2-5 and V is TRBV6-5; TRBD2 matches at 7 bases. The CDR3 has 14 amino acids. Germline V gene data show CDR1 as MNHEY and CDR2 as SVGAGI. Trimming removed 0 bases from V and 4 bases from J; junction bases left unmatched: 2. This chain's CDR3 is CASSYSGGRETQYF. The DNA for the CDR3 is TGTGCCAGCAGTTACTCGGGCGGGAGAGAGACCCAGTACTTC.

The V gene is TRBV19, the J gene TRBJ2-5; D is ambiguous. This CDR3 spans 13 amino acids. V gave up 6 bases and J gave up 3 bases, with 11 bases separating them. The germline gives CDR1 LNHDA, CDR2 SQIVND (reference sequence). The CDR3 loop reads CASRERQKETQYF. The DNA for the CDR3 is TGTGCCAGTAGAGAGCGACAAAAAGAGACCCAGTACTTC. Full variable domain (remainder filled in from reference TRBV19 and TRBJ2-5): DGGITQSPKYLFRKEGQNVTLSCEQNLNHDAMYWYRQDPGQGLRLIYYSQIVNDFQKGDIAEGYSVSREKKESFPLTVTSAQKNPTAFYLCASRERQKETQYFGPGTRLLVL.

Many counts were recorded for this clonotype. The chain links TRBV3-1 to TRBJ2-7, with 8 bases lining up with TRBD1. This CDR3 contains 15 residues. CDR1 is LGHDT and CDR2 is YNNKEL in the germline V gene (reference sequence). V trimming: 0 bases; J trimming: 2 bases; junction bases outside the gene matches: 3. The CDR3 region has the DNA TGTGCCAGCAGCCAAGATCCAGGGGGCCCCTACGAGCAGTACTTC. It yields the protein CASSQDPGGPYEQYF.

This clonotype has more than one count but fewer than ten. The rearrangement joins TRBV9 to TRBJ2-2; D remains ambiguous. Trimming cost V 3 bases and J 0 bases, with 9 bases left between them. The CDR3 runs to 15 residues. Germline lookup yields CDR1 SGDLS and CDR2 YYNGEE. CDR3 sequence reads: CASSGYPPNTGELFF. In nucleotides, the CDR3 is TGTGCCAGCAGCGGTTATCCGCCGAACACCGGGGAGCTGTTTTTT.

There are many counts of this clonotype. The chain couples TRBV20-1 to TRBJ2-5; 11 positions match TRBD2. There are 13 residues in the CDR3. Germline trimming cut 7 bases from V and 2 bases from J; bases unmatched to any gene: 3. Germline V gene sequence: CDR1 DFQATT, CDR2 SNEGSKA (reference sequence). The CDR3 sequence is CSGTSGSQETQYF. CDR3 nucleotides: TGCAGTGGGACTAGCGGGTCACAAGAGACCCAGTACTTC.

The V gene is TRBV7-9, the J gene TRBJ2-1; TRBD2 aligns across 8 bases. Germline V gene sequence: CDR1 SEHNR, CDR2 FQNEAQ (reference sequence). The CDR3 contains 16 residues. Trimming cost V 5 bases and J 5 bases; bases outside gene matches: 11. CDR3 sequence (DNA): TGTGCCAGCAGCGCCTGGGTCGGGAGGGGTCACAATGAGCAGTTCTTC. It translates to CASSAWVGRGHNEQFF.